This T cell receptor beta chain was captured in a study of a mutant IDH1 vaccine in newly diagnosed glioma. Time point given: week 23, last vaccination. Vaccine doses each comprised 300 ug of mutant IDH1 20-mer peptide, with topical imiquimod. Remarks on this clone: Its antigen is not identified.

Trimming removed 3 bases from V and 2 bases from J, with 7 bases in between. This CDR3 has 13 residues. Germline V gene sequence: CDR1 SGDLS, CDR2 YYNGEE. Sequenced by immunoSEQ multiplex PCR; TCRdb stores in-frame clones only, minus some. In the table there are roughly 38,000 clones, 78% of which are singletons. The chain recombines TRBV9 with TRBJ2-3, with a tentative D call TRBD2 (5 bases). The source was PBMCs, collected from a glioma patient whose treatment included an IDH1 peptide vaccine. The sequence derives from a woman aged 35 to 49 with glioma. Some clones in this sample may be carry-over from other donors' samples. Written as DNA, the CDR3 is TGTGCCAGCAGCGAGGGAGCCACAGATACGCAGTATTTT. Translating it yields CASSEGATDTQYF.